This passage covers 9 T cell receptor beta chains from one sample sequenced in a study of early stage breast cancer tumors. Sequencing was performed with immunoSEQ multiplex PCR; in TCRdb, only in-frame clones are kept and a portion is missing. The profile shows 6,500 to 8,000 clones, around two thirds of them singletons. Sequenced: normal breast tissue next to the tumor. These TCRs come from a person aged 45-60 years with breast cancer.

This clone appeared a few times. This may arise from a read error, as a much more abundant clone is one base away. Other DNA sequences in this specimen translate into the identical CDR3. The chain has TRBV7-2 and TRBJ2-1, with 8 bases matching TRBD2. V was clipped by 5 bases and J by 2 bases; unmatched bases: 5. The CDR3 runs 15 residues. CDR1 and CDR2 (germline): SGHTA, FQGNSA. The CDR3 reads CASSATSGPYNEQFF. The CDR3 DNA follows: TGTGCCAGCAGCGCCACTAGCGGACCCTACAATGAGCAGTTCTTC. The complete variable domain, with remaining parts taken from reference TRBV7-2 and TRBJ2-1, reads GAGVSQSPSNKVTEKGKDVELRCDPISGHTALYWYRQSLGQGLEFLIYFQGNSAPDKSGLPSDRFSAERTGGSVSTLTIQRTQQEDSAVYLCASSATSGPYNEQFFGPGTRLTVL.

The chain links TRBV5-1 to TRBJ2-2; TRBD1 might be the D (6 bases). Germline V gives CDR1 SGHRS, CDR2 YFSETQ. The CDR3 loop spans 15 amino acids. V was pared by 7 bases and J by 2 bases, with 15 bases between. The CDR3 region has the DNA TGCGCCAGCGAATGGGGCAGGGGAAACACCGGGGAGCTGTTTTTT. Its translation is CASEWGRGNTGELFF.

The CDR3 DNA reads as TGTGGGGAGAAGAACACTGAAGCTTTCTTT. As protein: CGEKNTEAFF. The V call is TRBV2, the J call TRBJ1-1; D remains ambiguous. The CDR3 consists of 10 residues. CDR1 is SNHLY and CDR2 is FYNNEI in the germline V gene.

V is TRBV18 and J is TRBJ2-1, with D unresolved. The CDR3 runs 15 residues. In germline, CDR1 is KGHSH, CDR2 LQKENI. Trimming cost V 2 bases and J 2 bases, with 10 bases left between them. The CDR3 nucleotides read TGTGCCAGCTCACCAGAGGCAGACGCCTACAATGAGCAGTTCTTC. Protein sequence: CASSPEADAYNEQFF.

The chain carries TRBV6-1 and TRBJ1-1; tentative D call: TRBD1 (6 bases). V dropped 3 bases and J dropped 1 base, with 18 bases sitting between them. Germline CDR1 MNHNS, CDR2 SASEGT. The CDR3 is 17 residues long. The CDR3, as DNA: TGTGCCAGCAGTGATCCGTGGCAGGGGCGGGCGAACACTGAAGCTTTCTTT. Its translation is CASSDPWQGRANTEAFF.

The chain combines TRBV14 with TRBJ2-3; D not certain. Germline V gene sequence: CDR1 SGHDN, CDR2 FVKESK. The CDR3 totals 15 residues. V was shortened by 2 bases and J by 1 base, with 10 bases between the two germline ends. The CDR3 loop is CASSQTTTRTDTQYF. As DNA, the CDR3 is TGTGCCAGCAGCCAAACAACTACCCGCACAGATACGCAGTATTTT.

The CDR3 bases are TGTGCCAGCTATCAGCGGATTTATGGCTACACCTTC. Its protein product is CASYQRIYGYTF. The chain carries TRBV2 and TRBJ1-2; D remains unclear. CDR1 and CDR2 (germline): SNHLY, FYNNEI. This CDR3 is 12 amino acids long. V was shortened by 8 bases and J by 5 bases, with 12 bases between the two germline ends.

The chain combines TRBV27 with TRBJ1-5; TRBD1 matches 7 bases. CDR1 and CDR2 (germline): MNHEY, SMNVEV (reference sequence). Unmatched junction bases numbered 9, after V lost 5 bases and J lost 2 bases. The CDR3 contains 16 residues. This CDR3 is CASSQTGTERNQPQHF. CDR3 bases: TGTGCCAGCAGTCAGACAGGGACGGAGCGCAATCAGCCCCAGCATTTT.

V and J are TRBV2 and TRBJ2-3; TRBD2 aligns across 10 bases. The trim removed 4 bases at V and 2 bases at J, leaving 6 bases unmatched. The CDR3 length is 16 residues. Germline CDR1 is SNHLY and CDR2 is FYNNEI. CDR3 sequence reads: CASSVGTSANTDTQYF. CDR3 in DNA: TGTGCCAGCAGTGTAGGGACTAGCGCAAACACAGATACGCAGTATTTT.